These 9 T cell receptor beta chains were sequenced from one sample in a study of T-cell memory formation after mild COVID-19 (dated by TCRdb to the early 2020s). Libraries were made using 5' RACE. Sequencing used an Illumina NovaSeq 6000. The public sequencing data were trimmed at Q25 with fastp and processed into clonotypes with MiXCR by TCRdb, which kept only in-frame beta chains. Rows merge per CDR3 protein into single entries with the most common DNA and genes. The sample table lists some 250,000 distinct CDR3 sequences, more than 8% of them with a count of one. The ten biggest clones cover roughly a fifth of the sample. The sequenced sample consisted of PBMCs or a T cell subset sorted from them (not recorded which). Receptors originate from a young man who had mild COVID-19 (a few samples of this study predate the infection). The sample titles of this study are shuffled in the database, so cell type and time point are left out; the donor was told from shared clones.

This clonotype came up a few times. The V and J genes are TRBV4-2 and TRBJ1-2; D call uncertain. Between the trimmed V and J ends, which lost 1 base and 4 bases, there was a span of 22 bases. This CDR3 has 18 amino acids. Germline lookup yields CDR1 LGHNA and CDR2 YNFKEQ. CDR3 in amino acids: CASSQVIEAEQTGYGYTF. CDR3 nucleotide sequence: TGTGCCAGCAGCCAAGTTATCGAGGCGGAACAGACGGGCTATGGCTACACCTTC.

This chain connects TRBV6-2 or TRBV6-3 to TRBJ1-6; D may be TRBD1 (5 bases). CDR3 length equals 15 residues. Trimming left V 0 bases short and J 7 bases short, with 10 bases between. CDR1 MNHEY and CDR2 SVGEGT come from the germline V gene. The CDR3 nucleotides are TGTGCCAGCAGTTACTCGGGGGTCTCGAATTCACCCCTCCACTTT. This translates into CASSYSGVSNSPLHF.

This clonotype appeared many times. CDR3 sequence: CASSSAVTEAFF. In nucleotides, the CDR3 is TGTGCCAGCAGCTCTGCCGTCACTGAAGCTTTCTTT. The chain joins TRBV7-2 to TRBJ1-1; no clear D gene. CDR1 and CDR2 from the germline V gene are SGHTA and FQGNSA. This CDR3 has 12 amino acids. V dropped 4 bases and J dropped 4 bases, with 7 bases sitting between them.

This clonotype came up many times. The V gene is TRBV29-1, the J gene TRBJ1-1; D not resolved. The CDR3 totals 11 residues. Trimming left V 7 bases short and J 1 base short, with 7 bases between. Germline loops: CDR1 SQVTM, CDR2 ANQGSEA. In DNA form, the CDR3 reads TGCAGCGCCGGCTCGAACACTGAAGCTTTCTTT. Residues: CSAGSNTEAFF.

This clonotype was counted at least ten times. The chain couples TRBV21-1 to TRBJ2-7; TRBD1 is the table's D call, not checked against the DNA. TRBV21-1 is recorded as a pseudogene. This CDR3 is 14 amino acids long. The CDR3 DNA follows: TGTGCCAGCAGCTTTCGGGACAGCTCCTACGAGCAGTACGTC. Translated: CASSFRDSSYEQYV.

This clonotype appeared a few times. The rearrangement joins TRBV20-1 to TRBJ1-2; 7 positions match TRBD1. V trimming: 0 bases; J trimming: 4 bases; junction bases outside the gene matches: 2. CDR3 length: 13 amino acids. Germline assignment: CDR1 DFQATT and CDR2 SNEGSKA (reference sequence). CDR3 DNA: TGCAGTGCTAGAGATCGGACAGGCTATGGCTACACCTTC. Protein product: CSARDRTGYGYTF.

This clonotype was found a few times. CDR3 sequence (DNA): TGTGCCAGCAGCTCGCTAGCGGGGGGGCCCCCCTACAATGAGCAGTTCTTC. Its protein product is CASSSLAGGPPYNEQFF. The gene calls are TRBV5-6 and TRBJ2-1, with TRBD2 matching 12 bases. The germline V gene has CDR1 SGHDT and CDR2 YYEEEE. This CDR3 contains 17 residues. V was clipped by 3 bases and J by 2 bases; unmatched bases: 6.

The sample holds a few counts of this clonotype. The gene calls are TRBV27 and TRBJ2-5, with D tentatively TRBD2 (5 bases). V lost 8 bases and J 5 bases, leaving 18 bases between the germline ends. Germline V gene lookup returns CDR1 MNHEY and CDR2 SMNVEV (reference sequence). The CDR3 contains 14 residues. As DNA, the CDR3 is TGTGCCAGCGGAATTTTGGGCGGGTTGGAGACCCAGTACTTC. This encodes CASGILGGLETQYF.

This clonotype appeared a few times. The chain couples TRBV27 to TRBJ2-3; TRBD2 agrees at 9 bases. CDR1 is MNHEY, CDR2 SMNVEV, per germline (reference sequence). The CDR3 is 15 residues long. V lost 7 bases, J lost 2 bases, and 7 bases stayed unmatched. The CDR3 nucleotides are TGTGCCAGCACCCTATTAGCGGGGGTCACAGATACGCAGTATTTT. This codes for CASTLLAGVTDTQYF.